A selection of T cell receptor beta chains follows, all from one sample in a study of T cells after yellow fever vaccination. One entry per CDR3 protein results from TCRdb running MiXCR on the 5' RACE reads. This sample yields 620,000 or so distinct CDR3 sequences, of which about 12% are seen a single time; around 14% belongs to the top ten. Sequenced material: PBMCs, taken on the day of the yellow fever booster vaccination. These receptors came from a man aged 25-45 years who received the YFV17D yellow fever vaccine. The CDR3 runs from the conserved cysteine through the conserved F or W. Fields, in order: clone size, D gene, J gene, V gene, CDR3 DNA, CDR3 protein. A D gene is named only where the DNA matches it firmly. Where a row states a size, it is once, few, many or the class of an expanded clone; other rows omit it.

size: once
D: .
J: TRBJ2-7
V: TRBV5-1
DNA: TGCGCCAGCAGCTTGGACGCCGGGCAGTCCTACGAGCAGTACTTC
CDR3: CASSLDAGQSYEQYF

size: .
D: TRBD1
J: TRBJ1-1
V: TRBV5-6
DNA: TGTGCCAGCAGCATCCGGACAGGCCTTGAAGCTTTCTTT
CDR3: CASSIRTGLEAFF

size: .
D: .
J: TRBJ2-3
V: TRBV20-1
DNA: TGCAGTGCTTTCTGGCACAGCACAGATACGCAGTATTTT
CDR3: CSAFWHSTDTQYF

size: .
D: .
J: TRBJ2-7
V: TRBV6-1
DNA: TGTGCCAGCAGTGAAGTTCCTTACGAGCAGTACTTC
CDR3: CASSEVPYEQYF

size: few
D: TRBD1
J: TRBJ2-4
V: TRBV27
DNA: TGTGCCAGCAAATGGGACAGGGGGTTGGCAAACATTCAGTACTTC
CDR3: CASKWDRGLANIQYF

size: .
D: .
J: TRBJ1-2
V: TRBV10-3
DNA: TGTGCCATCAGTGAACGGACGGGTGGCTACACCTTC
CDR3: CAISERTGGYTF

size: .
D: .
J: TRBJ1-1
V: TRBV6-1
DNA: TGTGCCAGCAGCTTTGGGGGAGGGAGCACTGAAGCTTTCTTT
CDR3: CASSFGGGSTEAFF

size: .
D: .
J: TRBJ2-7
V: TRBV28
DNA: TGTGCCAGCAGGGGGACTCTTACCTACGAGCAGTACTTC
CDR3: CASRGTLTYEQYF

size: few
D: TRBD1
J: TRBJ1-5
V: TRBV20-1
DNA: TGCAGTGCCAGTTGGACAGGGCGTAATCAGCCCCAGCATTTT
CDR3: CSASWTGRNQPQHF

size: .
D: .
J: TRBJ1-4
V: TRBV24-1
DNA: TGTGCCACCAGTTATAGCGGGGATCGGGCTGAAAAACTGTTTTTT
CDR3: CATSYSGDRAEKLFF

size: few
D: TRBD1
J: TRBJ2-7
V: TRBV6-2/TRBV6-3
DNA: TGTGCCAGCAGTTACGGGACAGGGGCCGCCCCACCGCAGTACTTC
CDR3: CASSYGTGAAPPQYF

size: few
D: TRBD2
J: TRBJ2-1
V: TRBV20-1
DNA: TGCAGTGCTAGAAGCGGGAGGGCCGAGGAGCAGTTCTTC
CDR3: CSARSGRAEEQFF

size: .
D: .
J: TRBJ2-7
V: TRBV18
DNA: TGTGCCAGCTCGCGCTCGGGGATGTCATCCTACGAGCAGTACTTC
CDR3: CASSRSGMSSYEQYF

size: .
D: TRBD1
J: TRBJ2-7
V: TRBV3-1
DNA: TGTGCCAGCAGCCAAGTCCCCGGGACAGACATACACTACGAGCAGTACTTC
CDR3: CASSQVPGTDIHYEQYF

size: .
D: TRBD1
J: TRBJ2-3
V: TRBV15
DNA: TGTGCCACCAGCTCCGGGACAGGGTCGTTGGATACGCAGTATTTT
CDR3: CATSSGTGSLDTQYF

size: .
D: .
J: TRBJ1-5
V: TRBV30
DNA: TGTGCCTGGAGTGTAATCGGGGACACCCATCAGCCCCAGCATTTT
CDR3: CAWSVIGDTHQPQHF

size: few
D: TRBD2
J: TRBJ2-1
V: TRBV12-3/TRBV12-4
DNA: TGTGCCAGCAGTTTTGCGGGAGGGGGGAGTGATGAGCAGTTCTTC
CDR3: CASSFAGGGSDEQFF

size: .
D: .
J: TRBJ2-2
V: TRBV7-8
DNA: TGTGCCAGCAGTCCTGGGGGCGGGGTGGGTTCCGGGGAGCTGTTTTTT
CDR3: CASSPGGGVGSGELFF